The 10 T cell receptor beta chains listed next were all sequenced from one sample in a study of CD8 T cells in ankylosing spondylitis. MiXCR, applied by TCRdb to the 5' RACE reads, yields one record per CDR3 protein. The sample comprises just under 95,000 distinct CDR3 sequences, roughly 8.8% of which are singletons, and roughly 5.6% rests with the top ten. The source material was blood, either unsorted or a sorted T cell fraction (not recorded which). The receptors stem from a male donor with ankylosing spondylitis or in good health (not recorded which).

This clonotype was observed many times. This chain's CDR3 is CASSQQGEWYNSPLHF. In DNA form, the CDR3 reads TGTGCCAGCAGCCAGCAGGGCGAATGGTATAATTCACCCCTCCACTTT. The chain has TRBV28 and TRBJ1-6, with TRBD1 as a possible D gene (5 bases). Per germline, CDR1 MDHEN and CDR2 SYDVKM. This CDR3 is 16 amino acids long. V was trimmed by 6 bases and J by 4 bases, leaving 16 bases between them.

This clonotype has at least ten counts. The CDR3 DNA is TGTGCCACCAGTGACCCCGGCGGGACAGGGGTTCACGAGACCCAGTACTTC. It is translated as CATSDPGGTGVHETQYF. The chain is built from TRBV24-1 and TRBJ2-5; 10 bases are shared with TRBD1. Germline CDR1 is KGHDR and CDR2 is SFDVKD. V gave up 4 bases and J gave up 5 bases; unmatched junction bases: 12. The CDR3 runs to 17 residues.

In the case of this clonotype: This could be a read error, since a much larger clone is one nucleotide away. The rearrangement links TRBV13 to TRBJ2-7; a possible D gene is TRBD2 (7 bases). Trimming shortened V by 2 bases and J by 5 bases, and 13 bases separated the two germline ends. Per germline, CDR1 PRHDT and CDR2 FYEKMQ (reference sequence). This CDR3 contains 14 residues. CDR3 sequence (DNA): TGTGCCAGCAGCTTATTGGGGGGGCTGAACGAGCAGTACTTC. Translation gives CASSLLGGLNEQYF.

The sample holds many counts of this clonotype. The chain carries TRBV5-1 and TRBJ2-5; 15 bases are a match to TRBD2. The CDR3 covers 17 residues. Per germline, CDR1 SGHRS and CDR2 YFSETQ. J lost 2 bases, V lost 6 bases, and 8 bases had no gene match. This CDR3 reads CASTNGTSGGTQETQYF. The CDR3 DNA sequence: TGCGCCAGCACCAACGGGACTAGCGGGGGGACTCAAGAGACCCAGTACTTC.

This clonotype has ten or more counts. This chain joins TRBV29-1 and TRBJ2-1, with TRBD1 matching over 9 bases. The CDR3 spans 14 residues. After removal of 8 bases from V and 3 bases from J, the junction contained 8 bases not matched to a gene. The germline V gene has CDR1 SQVTM and CDR2 ANQGSEA. The CDR3 nucleotides read TGCAGCACCACGCCGGGACAGGGCTACAATGAGCAGTTCTTC. Translating gives CSTTPGQGYNEQFF.

In its sample, this clonotype was seen many times. The rearrangement links TRBV3-1 to TRBJ1-5; D ambiguous. The CDR3 runs to 12 residues. CDR1 and CDR2 from the germline V gene are LGHDT and YNNKEL (reference sequence). The V gene lost 3 bases and the J gene lost 4 bases, with 4 bases spanning the gap. CDR3 sequence: CASSQENQPQHF. In DNA, the CDR3 is TGTGCCAGCAGCCAGGAGAATCAGCCCCAGCATTTT.

This clonotype was picked up many times. V gene TRBV7-8 combines with J gene TRBJ2-7; D gene unclear. The CDR3 spans 16 residues. V was clipped by 6 bases and J by 1 base, with 19 bases between them. Germline loops: CDR1 SGHVS, CDR2 FQNEAQ. The CDR3 DNA reads as TGTGCCAGCAGTGCGCGGAGAGACACGATGTCCTACGAGCAGTACTTC. Translated, it gives CASSARRDTMSYEQYF.

This clonotype was seen repeatedly, ten times or more. The chain is built from TRBV20-1 and TRBJ2-4; D tentatively fits TRBD1 or TRBD2 (7 bases each). This CDR3 region has 15 residues. The V end lost 5 bases, the J end lost 8 bases, and 22 bases lay between the germline ends. Looked up from germline, CDR1 is DFQATT and CDR2 is SNEGSKA (reference sequence). The CDR3 sequence is CSAGSSGGGGYIQYF. In DNA form, the CDR3 reads TGCAGTGCTGGTTCTAGCGGAGGAGGGGGCTACATTCAGTACTTC.

This clonotype was seen only a few times. The chain employs TRBV4-2 and TRBJ1-2, with D perhaps matching TRBD1 (5 bases). CDR3 length: 13 residues. Trimming stripped 0 bases from V and 7 bases from J, with 9 bases between. Germline V gene lookup returns CDR1 LGHNA and CDR2 YNFKEQ. CDR3 amino acids: CASSQDVRGGYTF. CDR3 coding DNA: TGTGCCAGCAGCCAAGATGTAAGGGGTGGCTACACCTTC.

This clonotype was detected ten times or more. This chain links TRBV7-9 with TRBJ2-1; a weak D match, TRBD2 (5 bases). V shed 5 bases and J shed 5 bases, with 19 bases lying between them. This CDR3 has 16 residues. In germline, CDR1 is SEHNR, CDR2 FQNEAQ (reference sequence). The CDR3 reads CASSHLPFERHNEQFF. Here the CDR3 DNA reads TGTGCCAGCAGCCATCTACCCTTTGAGCGGCACAATGAGCAGTTCTTC.